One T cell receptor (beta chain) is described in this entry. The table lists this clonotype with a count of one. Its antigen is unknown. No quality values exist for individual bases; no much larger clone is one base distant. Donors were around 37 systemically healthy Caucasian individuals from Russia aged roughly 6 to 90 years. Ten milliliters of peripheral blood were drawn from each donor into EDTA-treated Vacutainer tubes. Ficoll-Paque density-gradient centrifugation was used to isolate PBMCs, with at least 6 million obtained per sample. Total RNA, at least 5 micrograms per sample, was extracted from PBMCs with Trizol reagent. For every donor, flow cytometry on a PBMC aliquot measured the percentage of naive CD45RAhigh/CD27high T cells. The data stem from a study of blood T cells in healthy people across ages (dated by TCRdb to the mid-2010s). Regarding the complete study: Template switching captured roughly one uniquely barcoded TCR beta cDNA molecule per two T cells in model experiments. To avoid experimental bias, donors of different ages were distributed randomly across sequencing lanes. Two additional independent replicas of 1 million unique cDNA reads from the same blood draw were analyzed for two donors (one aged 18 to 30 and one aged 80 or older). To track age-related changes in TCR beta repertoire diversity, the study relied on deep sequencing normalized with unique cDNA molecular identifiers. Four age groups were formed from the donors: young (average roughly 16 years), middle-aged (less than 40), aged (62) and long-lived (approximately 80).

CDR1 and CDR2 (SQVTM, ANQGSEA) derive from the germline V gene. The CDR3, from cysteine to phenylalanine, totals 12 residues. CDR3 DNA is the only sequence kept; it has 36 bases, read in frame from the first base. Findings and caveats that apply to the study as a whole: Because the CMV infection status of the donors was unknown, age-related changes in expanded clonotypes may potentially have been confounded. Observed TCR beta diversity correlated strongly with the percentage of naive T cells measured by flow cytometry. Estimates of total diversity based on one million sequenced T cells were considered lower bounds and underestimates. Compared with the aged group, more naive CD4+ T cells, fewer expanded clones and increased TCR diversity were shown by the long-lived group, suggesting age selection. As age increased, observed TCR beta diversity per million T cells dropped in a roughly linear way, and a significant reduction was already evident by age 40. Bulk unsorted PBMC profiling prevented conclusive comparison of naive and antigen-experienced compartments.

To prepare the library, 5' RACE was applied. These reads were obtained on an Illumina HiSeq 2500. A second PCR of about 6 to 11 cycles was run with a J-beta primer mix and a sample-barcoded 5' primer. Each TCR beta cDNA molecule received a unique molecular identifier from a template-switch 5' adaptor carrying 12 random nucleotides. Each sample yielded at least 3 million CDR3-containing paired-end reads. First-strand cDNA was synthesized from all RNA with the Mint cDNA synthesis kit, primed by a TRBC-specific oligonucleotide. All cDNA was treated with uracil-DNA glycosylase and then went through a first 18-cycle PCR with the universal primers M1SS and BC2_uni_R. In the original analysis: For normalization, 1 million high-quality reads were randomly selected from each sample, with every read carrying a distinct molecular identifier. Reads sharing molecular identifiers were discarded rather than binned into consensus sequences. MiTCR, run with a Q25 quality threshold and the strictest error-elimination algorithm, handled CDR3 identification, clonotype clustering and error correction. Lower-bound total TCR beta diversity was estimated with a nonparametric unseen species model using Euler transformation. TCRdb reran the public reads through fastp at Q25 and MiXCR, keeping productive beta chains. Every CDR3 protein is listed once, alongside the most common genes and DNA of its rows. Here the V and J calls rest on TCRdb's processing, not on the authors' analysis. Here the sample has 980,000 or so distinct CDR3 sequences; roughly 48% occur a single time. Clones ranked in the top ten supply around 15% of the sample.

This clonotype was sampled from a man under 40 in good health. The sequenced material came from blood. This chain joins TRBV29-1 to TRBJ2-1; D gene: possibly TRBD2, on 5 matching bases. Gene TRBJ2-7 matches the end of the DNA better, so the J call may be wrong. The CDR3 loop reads CSVFDYYNEQYF. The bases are TGCAGCGTTTTCGACTATTACAATGAGCAGTACTTC.